The 14 T cell receptor beta chains below all came from one sample that was sequenced in a study of cytomegalovirus exposure and HLA in healthy donors. Use of 60 Vbeta and 13 Jbeta primers characterized the PCR. Libraries were prepared by immunoSEQ multiplex PCR; TCRdb keeps only in-frame clonotypes and omits some of them. The sample has 150,000 or so clones, just under 85% seen once. Sequences were obtained from PBMCs. All receptors derive from a man younger than 45 in good health and CMV-seropositive.

This rearrangement joins TRBV28 to TRBJ1-1; D call uncertain. V was trimmed by 0 bases and J by 0 bases, leaving 11 bases between them. The V gene's germline CDR1 is MDHEN and CDR2 SYDVKM. CDR3 length: 16 residues. The CDR3 DNA reads TGTGCCAGCAGTTTATGGGCAGGTAATATGAACACTGAAGCTTTCTTT. Its translation is CASSLWAGNMNTEAFF. Complete variable domain (other parts from reference TRBV28 and TRBJ1-1): DVKVTQSSRYLVKRTGEKVFLECVQDMDHENMFWYRQDPGLGLRLIYFSYDVKMKEKGDIPEGYSVSREKKERFSLILESASTNQTSMYLCASSLWAGNMNTEAFFGQGTRLTVV.

V gene TRBV5-1 combines with J gene TRBJ2-3, with 11 bases identical to TRBD2. The CDR3 loop spans 16 amino acids. Germline CDR1 is SGHRS and CDR2 is YFSETQ. After removal of 5 bases from V and 6 bases from J, the junction contained 11 bases not matched to a gene. CDR3: CASSDLAGGPKDTQYF. The CDR3 DNA reads as TGCGCCAGCAGTGACCTAGCGGGAGGTCCGAAGGATACGCAGTATTTT.

V and J are TRBV6-1 and TRBJ2-3; possible D gene TRBD1, 5 bases. Germline V lookup: CDR1 MNHNS, CDR2 SASEGT. Trimming pared 11 bases from V and 0 bases from J, leaving 12 bases between. The CDR3 is 13 amino acids. The CDR3 DNA sequence: TGTGCCGGGGCGGCACTTAGCACAGATACGCAGTATTTT. Its translation is CAGAALSTDTQYF.

This sequence joins TRBV7-8 and TRBJ2-7; no clear D gene. This CDR3 region has 15 residues. V dropped 5 bases and J dropped 5 bases, with 19 bases sitting between them. CDR1 SGHVS and CDR2 FQNEAQ come from the germline V gene. The CDR3 coding sequence is TGTGCCAGCAGCGACCGTCGGGTAGCTGTCAACGAGCAGTACTTC. It codes for CASSDRRVAVNEQYF.

The chain uses TRBV6-1 and TRBJ2-3; the D gene is possibly TRBD2 (5 bases). V was trimmed by 3 bases and J by 3 bases, leaving 10 bases between them. The V gene's germline CDR1 is MNHNS and CDR2 SASEGT. This CDR3 comprises 14 residues. DNA of the CDR3: TGTGCCAGCAGTGACGCGCTAGCAACAGATACGCAGTATTTT. Translated: CASSDALATDTQYF.

The table lists this clone with a count of one. The CDR3 is CASREKKRLGGGLDTQYF. DNA for the CDR3: TGTGCCAGCAGAGAAAAGAAGCGTTTGGGGGGGGGTTTGGATACGCAGTATTTT. The rearrangement links TRBV6-1 to TRBJ2-3; 7 bases map to TRBD2. The V gene end was trimmed by 6 bases and the J gene end by 6 bases; junction bases not matched to a gene: 21. Germline V lookup: CDR1 MNHNS, CDR2 SASEGT. The length of the CDR3 is 18 residues.

This chain joins TRBV21-1 and TRBJ1-2; TRBD1 was called by the table and not checked on the DNA. TRBV21-1 is annotated as a pseudogene. This CDR3 is 14 amino acids long. CDR3 loop: CASKTDRGRDGYTF. The DNA of the CDR3 is TGTGCCAGCAAGACGGACAGGGGGAGAGATGGCTACACCTTC.

The chain has TRBV13 and TRBJ2-7; 11 positions agree with TRBD2. Germline CDR1 and CDR2: PRHDT and FYEKMQ (reference sequence). The CDR3 sequence is 15 residues long. V lost 2 bases and J lost 3; bases outside the gene matches: 3. In DNA, the CDR3 is TGTGCCAGCAGCTTATCTAGCGGGGGGCACTACGAGCAGTACTTC. Protein product: CASSLSSGGHYEQYF.

V is TRBV19 and J is TRBJ2-1; TRBD2 aligns across 9 bases. The CDR3 covers 17 residues. The junction had 12 bases not matched to a gene; V was cut back by 8 bases and J by 1 base. Germline-derived CDR1 and CDR2 are LNHDA and SQIVND (reference sequence). CDR3 DNA sequence: TGTGCCAGTCACTGGGCGGGAGGGTCAGGATCCTACAATGAGCAGTTCTTC. As protein: CASHWAGGSGSYNEQFF.

This clone showed up just once. This chain connects TRBV19 to TRBJ2-1, with TRBD2 matching over 10 bases. The CDR3 has 13 residues. The V gene end was trimmed by 6 bases and the J gene end by 6 bases; junction bases not matched to a gene: 2. Germline values: CDR1 LNHDA, CDR2 SQIVND (reference sequence). The CDR3 DNA is TGTGCCAGTAGGCGGACTAGCGGCAATGAGCAGTTCTTC. It codes for CASRRTSGNEQFF. The full variable domain, with the rest looked up from reference TRBV19 and TRBJ2-1, is DGGITQSPKYLFRKEGQNVTLSCEQNLNHDAMYWYRQDPGQGLRLIYYSQIVNDFQKGDIAEGYSVSREKKESFPLTVTSAQKNPTAFYLCASRRTSGNEQFFGPGTRLTVL.

The V gene is TRBV7-9, the J gene TRBJ1-1; 10 bases match TRBD1. Trimming cost V 1 base and J 9 bases; bases outside gene matches: 5. CDR1 SEHNR and CDR2 FQNEAQ come from the germline V gene (reference sequence). The CDR3 runs to 14 residues. CDR3 sequence: CASSLEGQGLQAFF. Here the CDR3 DNA reads TGTGCCAGCAGCTTAGAGGGACAGGGGTTGCAAGCTTTCTTT.

The chain links TRBV27 to TRBJ2-1; 9 bases match TRBD2. This CDR3 is built from 15 residues. V lost 2 bases, J lost 2 bases, and 1 base stayed unmatched. CDR1 MNHEY and CDR2 SMNVEV come from the germline V gene (reference sequence). The CDR3 DNA reads as TGTGCCAGCAGTTTAGCGGGGGGGCCCTACAATGAGCAGTTCTTC. It encodes CASSLAGGPYNEQFF.

Only one count was recorded for this clone. CDR3 nucleotides: TGTGCCAGCAGTCACCGGGACAGGGTCGAGACCCAGTACTTC. Its translation is CASSHRDRVETQYF. V usage is TRBV6-5 and J usage is TRBJ2-5, with 9 bases fitting TRBD1. V trimming: 5 bases; J trimming: 5 bases; junction bases outside the gene matches: 6. From germline, CDR1 is MNHEY and CDR2 SVGAGI. This CDR3 has 14 residues.

This rearrangement joins TRBV11-1 to TRBJ2-5; 7 bases fit TRBD1. V lost 5 bases, J lost 0 bases, and 9 bases stayed unmatched. Germline CDR1 SGHAT, CDR2 FQDESV (reference sequence). This CDR3 has 16 amino acids. The CDR3 DNA reads as TGTGCCAGCAGCAAACAGCTACAGGGGAACCAAGAGACCCAGTACTTC. It is translated as CASSKQLQGNQETQYF.